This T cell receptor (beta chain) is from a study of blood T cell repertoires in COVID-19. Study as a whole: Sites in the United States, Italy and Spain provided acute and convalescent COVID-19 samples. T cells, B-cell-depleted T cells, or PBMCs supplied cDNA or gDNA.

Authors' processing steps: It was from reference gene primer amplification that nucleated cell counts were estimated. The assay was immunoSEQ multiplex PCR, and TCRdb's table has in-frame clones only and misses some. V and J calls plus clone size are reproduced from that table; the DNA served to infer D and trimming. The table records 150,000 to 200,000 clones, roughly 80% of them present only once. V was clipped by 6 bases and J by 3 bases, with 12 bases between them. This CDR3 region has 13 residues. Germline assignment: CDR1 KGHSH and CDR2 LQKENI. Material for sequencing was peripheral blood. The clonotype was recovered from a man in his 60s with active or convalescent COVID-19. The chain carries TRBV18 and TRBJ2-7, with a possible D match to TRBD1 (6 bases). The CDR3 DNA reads TGTGCCAGCTCTCAAACAGGGATCTACGAGCAGTACTTC. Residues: CASSQTGIYEQYF.